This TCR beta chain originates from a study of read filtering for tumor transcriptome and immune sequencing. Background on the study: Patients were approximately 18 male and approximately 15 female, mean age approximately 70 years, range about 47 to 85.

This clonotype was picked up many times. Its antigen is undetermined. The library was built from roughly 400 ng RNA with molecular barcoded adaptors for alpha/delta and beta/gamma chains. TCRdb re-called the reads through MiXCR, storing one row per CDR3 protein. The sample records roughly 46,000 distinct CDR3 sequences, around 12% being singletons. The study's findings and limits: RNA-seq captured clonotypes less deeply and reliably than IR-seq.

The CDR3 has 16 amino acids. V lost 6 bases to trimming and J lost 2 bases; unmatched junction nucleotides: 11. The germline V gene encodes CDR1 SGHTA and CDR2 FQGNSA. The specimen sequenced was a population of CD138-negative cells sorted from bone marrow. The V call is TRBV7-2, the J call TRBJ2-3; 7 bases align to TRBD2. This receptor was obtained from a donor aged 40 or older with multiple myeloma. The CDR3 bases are TGTGCCAGCAGTCCCCCTAACGGGAGGACCACAGATACGCAGTATTTT. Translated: CASSPPNGRTTDTQYF.